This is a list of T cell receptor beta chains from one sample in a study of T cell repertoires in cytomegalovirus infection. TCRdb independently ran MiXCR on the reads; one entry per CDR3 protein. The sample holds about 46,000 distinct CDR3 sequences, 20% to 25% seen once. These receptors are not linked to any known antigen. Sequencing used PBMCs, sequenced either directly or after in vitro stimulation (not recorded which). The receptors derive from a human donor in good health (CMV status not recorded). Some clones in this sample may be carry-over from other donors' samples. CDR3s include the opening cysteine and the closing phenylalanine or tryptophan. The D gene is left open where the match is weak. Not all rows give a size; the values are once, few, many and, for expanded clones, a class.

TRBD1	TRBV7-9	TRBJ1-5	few	CASSLYRGQGNQPQHF	TGTGCCAGCAGCTTATACAGGGGTCAGGGCAATCAGCCCCAGCATTTT
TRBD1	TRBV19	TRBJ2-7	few	CARPPGQGPWEQYF	TGTGCCAGACCGCCGGGACAGGGGCCTTGGGAGCAGTACTTC
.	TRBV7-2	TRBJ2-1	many	CASSLAGSITWEQFF	TGTGCCAGCAGCTTAGCGGGGTCAATAACATGGGAGCAGTTCTTC
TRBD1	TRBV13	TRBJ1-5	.	CASSLGGTGNQPQHF	TGCGCCAGCAGCTTGGGGGGGACAGGTAATCAGCCCCAGCATTTT
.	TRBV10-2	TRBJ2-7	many	CASSEPSVSYEQYF	TGCGCCAGCAGTGAGCCTAGCGTCTCCTACGAGCAGTACTTC
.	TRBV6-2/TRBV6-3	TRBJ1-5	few	CASSLGAQPQHF	TGTGCCAGCAGTTTAGGCGCTCAGCCCCAGCATTTT
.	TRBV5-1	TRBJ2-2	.	CASSLGRQNTGELFF	TGCGCCAGCAGCTTGGGGCGGCAGAACACCGGGGAGCTGTTTTTT
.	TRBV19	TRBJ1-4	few	CASSMVSATNEKLFF	TGTGCCAGTAGTATGGTTTCTGCAACTAATGAAAAACTGTTTTTT
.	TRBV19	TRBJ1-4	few	CASSPSSATNEKLFF	TGTGCCAGTAGTCCGTCCAGCGCAACTAATGAAAAACTGTTTTTT
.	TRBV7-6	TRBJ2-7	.	CASSLALRAAEQYF	TGTGCCAGCAGCTTAGCGCTAAGGGCGGCCGAGCAGTACTTC
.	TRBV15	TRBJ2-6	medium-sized	CATSPSRGSGANVLTF	TGTGCCACCAGCCCCTCCAGGGGCTCTGGGGCCAACGTCCTGACTTTC
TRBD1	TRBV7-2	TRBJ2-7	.	CASSSHRGPGEQYF	TGTGCCAGCAGCAGCCACAGGGGTCCAGGCGAGCAGTACTTC
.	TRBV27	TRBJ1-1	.	CASSPLQKMNTEALF	TGTGCCAGCAGTCCCCTACAGAAAATGAACACTGAAGCTCTCTTT
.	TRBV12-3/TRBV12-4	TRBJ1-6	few	CASSLNTRGGSPLHF	TGTGCCAGCAGTTTAAATACTCGAGGAGGTTCACCCCTCCACTTT
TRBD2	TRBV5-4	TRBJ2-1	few	CASSSLAGGSEQFF	TGTGCCAGCAGCTCCCTAGCGGGGGGAAGTGAGCAGTTCTTC
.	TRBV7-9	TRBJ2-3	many	CASSLAWTDTQYF	TGTGCCAGCAGCTTAGCCTGGACAGATACGCAGTATTTT
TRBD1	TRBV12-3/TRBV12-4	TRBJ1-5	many	CASSSLRWAQGKNQPQHF	TGTGCCAGCAGTTCCCTCCGTTGGGCACAGGGGAAGAATCAGCCCCAGCATTTT
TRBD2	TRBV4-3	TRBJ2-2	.	CASSQEISGLAGIANTGELFF	TGCGCCAGCAGCCAAGAAATATCGGGGCTAGCGGGCATCGCGAACACCGGGGAGCTGTTTTTT
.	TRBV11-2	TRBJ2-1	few	CASSPRDSKPLQFF	TGTGCCAGCAGCCCCAGGGACTCGAAGCCTTTGCAGTTCTTC
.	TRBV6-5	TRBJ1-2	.	CASSYSLGGGSSGYTF	TGTGCCAGCAGTTACTCTCTGGGAGGGGGGAGTTCTGGCTACACCTTC
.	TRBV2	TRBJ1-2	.	CASVLTGNYGYTF	TGTGCCAGCGTCCTTACAGGGAACTATGGCTACACCTTC
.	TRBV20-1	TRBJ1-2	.	CSAREQDVRYTF	TGCAGTGCTAGGGAACAGGATGTACGCTACACCTTC
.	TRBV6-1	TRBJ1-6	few	CASSLDGDSPLHF	TGTGCCAGCAGTCTTGACGGAGATTCACCCCTCCACTTT
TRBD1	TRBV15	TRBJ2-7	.	CATSMDRSRGQYF	TGTGCCACCAGCATGGACAGGTCTCGTGGGCAGTACTTC
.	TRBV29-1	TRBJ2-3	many	CSVTLTDTQYF	TGCAGCGTTACCCTTACAGATACGCAGTATTTT
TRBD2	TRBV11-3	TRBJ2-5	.	CASSRGLALQETQYF	TGTGCCAGCAGCCGAGGACTAGCGCTTCAAGAGACCCAGTACTTC
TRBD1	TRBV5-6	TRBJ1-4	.	CASSTGQGLANEKLFF	TGTGCCAGCAGCACGGGACAGGGGTTAGCTAATGAAAAACTGTTTTTT
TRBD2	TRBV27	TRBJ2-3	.	CASSETGTILTDTQYF	TGTGCCAGCAGTGAGACCGGGACTATACTCACAGATACGCAGTATTTT
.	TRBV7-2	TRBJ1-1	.	CASSVTGRRTEAFF	TGTGCCAGCAGCGTAACGGGCCGACGCACTGAAGCTTTCTTT
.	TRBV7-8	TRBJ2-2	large	CASSWPRSGELFF	TGTGCCAGCAGCTGGCCGCGTTCCGGGGAGCTGTTTTTT
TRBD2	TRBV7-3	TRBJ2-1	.	CASSLTSGGAGFEQFF	TGTGCCAGCAGCCTAACTAGCGGGGGGGCCGGGTTTGAGCAGTTCTTC
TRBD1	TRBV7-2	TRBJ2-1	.	CASSLGSARGHEQFF	TGTGCCAGCAGCTTAGGGAGTGCGAGGGGGCATGAGCAGTTCTTC
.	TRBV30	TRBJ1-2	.	CAWLDSNYGYTF	TGTGCCTGGCTGGACAGTAACTATGGCTACACCTTC
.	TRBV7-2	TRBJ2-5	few	CASSLGEVSQETQYF	TGTGCCAGCAGCTTGGGTGAAGTCTCCCAAGAGACCCAGTACTTC
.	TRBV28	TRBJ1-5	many	CASSLVGGQPQHF	TGTGCCAGCAGTTTAGTTGGAGGTCAGCCCCAGCATTTT
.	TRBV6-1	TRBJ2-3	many	CASRRGSTDTQYF	TGTGCCAGCAGACGCGGCAGCACAGATACGCAGTATTTT
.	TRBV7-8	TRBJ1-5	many	CASSWSLGGNQPQHF	TGTGCCAGCAGCTGGAGTCTCGGGGGCAATCAGCCCCAGCATTTT
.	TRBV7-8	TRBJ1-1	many	CASSLGIRGPRDTEAFF	TGTGCCAGCAGCTTAGGAATCAGAGGACCGAGGGACACTGAAGCTTTCTTT
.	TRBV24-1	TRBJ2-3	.	CATSDSARDYTQYF	TGTGCCACCAGTGATTCAGCCAGAGACTATACGCAGTATTTT
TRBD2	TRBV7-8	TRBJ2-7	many	CASSLEAGSYEQYF	TGTGCCAGCAGCTTAGAAGCGGGATCCTACGAGCAGTACTTC
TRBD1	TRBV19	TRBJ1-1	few	CASSTGQANTEAFF	TGTGCCAGTAGTACAGGACAGGCGAACACTGAAGCTTTCTTT